The 18 T cell receptor beta chains reported below all come from one sample, sequenced in a study of CD8+CD57+ T cells in acquired aplastic anemia. TCR beta VDJ and CDR3 profiles were obtained from a genomic DNA template. TCRdb re-analysed the reads in MiXCR, keeping a single row per CDR3 protein. The sample lists roughly 180,000 distinct CDR3 sequences; around 50% were seen once. Previously, flow cytometry had revealed CD8+CD57+ cell expansion in the patients chosen for sequencing. Sequenced: sorted CD4+, CD8+, or CD8+CD57+ T cells (not recorded which) from PBMCs. The receptors stem from a human donor with aplastic anemia.

The chain couples TRBV30 to TRBJ1-4; D gene unclear. Trimming took 3 bases from V and 7 from J, leaving 12 bases between them. Germline V gene data show CDR1 as GTSNPN and CDR2 as SVGIG (reference sequence). There are 13 residues in the CDR3. The CDR3 nucleotides are TGTGCCTGGAGCCCTAGGGTGGGTGAAAAACTGTTTTTT. It specifies CAWSPRVGEKLFF.

At least ten counts were recorded for this clonotype. The rearrangement uses TRBV2 and TRBJ2-3; 12 bases fit TRBD2. Germline lookup yields CDR1 SNHLY and CDR2 FYNNEI. Trimming took 2 bases from V and 6 from J; bases not matched to a gene: 3. The CDR3 is 15 residues long. CDR3 sequence reads: CASSELAGGRDTQYF. As DNA, the CDR3 is TGTGCCAGCAGTGAACTAGCGGGGGGGAGGGATACGCAGTATTTT.

The V and J genes are TRBV20-1 and TRBJ1-1; D may be TRBD1 (6 bases). The CDR3 extends over 13 amino acids. V shed 1 base and J shed 8 bases, with 14 bases lying between them. The germline V gene has CDR1 DFQATT and CDR2 SNEGSKA (reference sequence). The CDR3 DNA reads as TGCAGTGCTAGAGCGCGGCAGGGGTTGGAAGCTTTCTTT. It encodes CSARARQGLEAFF.

The chain carries TRBV12-3 or TRBV12-4 and TRBJ2-7; perhaps TRBD1 as D (5 bases). V lost 3 bases to trimming and J lost 3 bases, with 12 bases between them. This CDR3 is built from 14 residues. CDR3 loop: CASSFGRAYYEQYF. In nucleotides, the CDR3 is TGTGCCAGCAGTTTTGGCAGGGCATACTACGAGCAGTACTTC.

Many counts were recorded for this clonotype. This sequence joins TRBV2 and TRBJ1-4; D gene ambiguous. This CDR3 spans 11 amino acids. Trimming removed 7 bases from V and 6 bases from J, with 6 bases in between. Germline lookup yields CDR1 SNHLY and CDR2 FYNNEI. This CDR3 reads CASKRDEKLFF. Here the CDR3 DNA reads TGTGCCAGCAAGAGGGATGAAAAACTGTTTTTT.

This chain uses TRBV7-2 with TRBJ2-1, with D perhaps TRBD1 or TRBD2 (5 bases each). V lost 3 bases and J lost 5, with 8 bases in between. Germline V gene sequence: CDR1 SGHTA, CDR2 FQGNSA. The CDR3 runs 13 residues. This chain's CDR3 is CASSFQGDNEQFF. For the CDR3, the DNA is TGTGCCAGCAGCTTCCAGGGAGACAATGAGCAGTTCTTC.

This clonotype was counted only a few times. The gene calls are TRBV3-1 and TRBJ2-7; D is possibly TRBD1 (6 bases). V shed 0 bases and J shed 10 bases, with 13 bases lying between them. This CDR3 has 13 amino acids. The germline gives CDR1 LGHDT, CDR2 YNNKEL (reference sequence). The CDR3 DNA reads as TGTGCCAGCAGCCAAGATCGAACAGGGAATCAGTACTTC. Its translation: CASSQDRTGNQYF.

With respect to this clonotype: A junction boundary mismatches the germline segment, possibly from a read error. The gene calls are TRBV19 and TRBJ1-1; tentatively, D is TRBD1 (6 bases). The CDR3 totals 15 residues. From germline, CDR1 is LNHDA and CDR2 SQIVND (reference sequence). CDR3 region: CASSTRQEMYTEAFF. The CDR3 region has the DNA TGCGCCAGTAGTACCCGACAGGAGATGTACACTGAAGCTTTCTTT.

This chain connects TRBV7-3 to TRBJ2-1; D not resolved. Germline CDR1 reads SGHTA; CDR2 reads FQGTGA. With 0 bases removed from V and 4 bases from J, the gap between germline ends came to 13 bases. The CDR3 has 16 amino acids. The CDR3, as DNA: TGTGCCAGCAGCTTAACGGCCTACTCTTCGTACAATGAGCAGTTCTTC. Its translation is CASSLTAYSSYNEQFF.

In regard to this clonotype: A read error may explain this, as a much larger clone is one base away. The chain couples TRBV14 to TRBJ1-2, with TRBD1 as a possible D gene (6 bases). The CDR3 runs to 13 residues. V gave up 7 bases and J gave up 7 bases, with 16 bases separating them. Germline V gene data show CDR1 as SGHDN and CDR2 as FVKESK. CDR3 loop: CASNQGGFGGYTF. CDR3 in DNA: TGTGCCAGCAATCAAGGGGGATTCGGTGGCTACACCTTC.

The J gene is TRBJ2-3, the V gene TRBV9; D gene ambiguous. Trimming took off 5 bases at V and 4 bases at J, with 8 bases between the two ends. Germline V gene sequence: CDR1 SGDLS, CDR2 YYNGEE. The length of the CDR3 is 12 residues. The DNA of the CDR3 is TGTGCCAGCAGGGTCGTTGCAGATACGCAGTATTTT. Its translation is CASRVVADTQYF.

The chain has TRBV29-1 and TRBJ2-7; D is unclear. The ends were cut back, 7 bases at V and 2 bases at J, with 9 bases in the middle. The CDR3 extends over 11 amino acids. In germline, CDR1 is SQVTM, CDR2 ANQGSEA. This CDR3 is CSGGQPYEQYF. The CDR3 DNA reads as TGCAGCGGGGGTCAGCCCTACGAGCAGTACTTC.

This clonotype has ten or more counts. The J gene is TRBJ1-3, the V gene TRBV15; D is undetermined. Trimming removed 5 bases at V and 8 bases at J, with 4 bases between. CDR1 LNHNV and CDR2 YYDKDF come from the germline V gene (reference sequence). This CDR3 has 10 residues. CDR3 DNA sequence: TGTGCCACCAGCGACGACACCATATATTTT. Translating gives CATSDDTIYF.

Concerning this clonotype: It is likely a read error, because the conserved phenylalanine at the end of the CDR3 is missing. This rearrangement joins TRBV15 to TRBJ2-7, with 8 positions matching TRBD1. The CDR3 is 15 amino acids. Germline V gene lookup returns CDR1 LNHNV and CDR2 YYDKDF (reference sequence). J was trimmed by 3 bases and V by 3 bases; bases with no gene match: 7. The CDR3 is CATSSEGTGVYEQYL. CDR3 in DNA: TGTGCCACCAGCAGTGAAGGGACAGGAGTCTACGAGCAGTACCTC.

The table lists this clonotype with a few counts. V gene TRBV2 combines with J gene TRBJ1-6, with D hard to call. The CDR3 consists of 13 residues. Deletions cut 8 bases from V and 6 bases from J, with 11 bases between. From germline, CDR1 is SNHLY and CDR2 FYNNEI. CDR3 nucleotide sequence: TGTGCCAGCGGGCAGGTGACTAATTCACCCCTCCACTTT. It translates to CASGQVTNSPLHF. Using reference TRBV2 and TRBJ1-6 for the parts outside the CDR3, the full variable domain is EPEVTQTPSHQVTQMGQEVILRCVPISNHLYFYWYRQILGQKVEFLVSFYNNEISEKSEIFDDQFSVERPDGSNFTLKIRSTKLEDSAMYFCASGQVTNSPLHFGNGTRLTVT.

The sample holds one count of this clonotype. This chain links TRBV2 with TRBJ1-3, with 7 bases identical to TRBD1. The J segment lost 6 bases and the V segment lost 6 bases, leaving 8 bases of the junction unmatched. The CDR3 sequence is 14 residues long. Germline V gene lookup returns CDR1 SNHLY and CDR2 FYNNEI. CDR3 nucleotide sequence: TGTGCCAGCAGGGACTCGGGACAGCTAAACACCATATATTTT. This encodes CASRDSGQLNTIYF.

This clonotype was seen only once. The rearrangement links TRBV24-1 to TRBJ2-3; 9 positions match TRBD1. Per the germline V gene, CDR1 is KGHDR and CDR2 is SFDVKD. The CDR3 consists of 15 residues. V was pared by 3 bases and J by 3 bases, with 3 bases of the junction left unmatched. The CDR3 bases are TGTGCCACCAGTGATCCGGGACAGGGTACAGATACGCAGTATTTT. Translating gives CATSDPGQGTDTQYF.

This clonotype was counted ten times or more. V and J are TRBV2 and TRBJ2-2; D is possibly TRBD2 (5 bases). CDR3 length: 14 amino acids. Trimming left V 6 bases short and J 4 bases short, with 12 bases between. Germline CDR1 reads SNHLY; CDR2 reads FYNNEI. The CDR3 reads CASRSLASTGELFF. The CDR3 bases are TGTGCCAGCAGATCTCTAGCATCCACCGGGGAGCTGTTTTTT.